This T cell receptor beta chain was recorded in a study of shared clonotypes between healthy human individuals. Trimming shortened V by 4 bases and J by 3 bases, and 20 bases separated the two germline ends. Per the germline V gene, CDR1 is SGHTS and CDR2 is YDEGEE. The CDR3 length is 16 residues. CD45RO-negative CD8 cells positively selected for CCR7 made up the naive population, which excluded terminally differentiated effector memory CD45RA+ cells. Donors comprised healthy HIV-negative adults lacking recent acute infections or vaccinations. When replicate PCRs were run on sorted subsets, they used 150 to 250 ng DNA, about 30,000 T cell genomes. The method was immunoSEQ multiplex PCR; TCRdb's version includes in-frame clones alone and lacks a portion of them. The data contain 760,000 or so clones, just over 95% of them seen just once; the ten biggest clones take up under 0.3%. Only one count was recorded for this clone.

The sequence was obtained from a man younger than 40 in good health. Material: naive CD8+ T cells sorted from blood. The rearrangement uses TRBV5-8 and TRBJ2-7, with a tentative D call TRBD1 (6 bases). The CDR3 DNA follows: TGTGCCAGCAGCAGGACGCATGTGGCAGGGGTCTACGAGCAGTACTTC. Translating gives CASSRTHVAGVYEQYF.